This T cell receptor beta chain was observed in a study of cytomegalovirus exposure and HLA in healthy donors. Looking at the study overall: From 150 million to 200 million T cells, an earlier analysis saw roughly 120 million unique TCR beta sequences.

General observations from the study: Presence/absence results assume similar sequencing depth per donor, which may not hold. Links to common viral pathogens appeared, in a later analysis, for several of the most significant clusters.

Remarks on this clone: Its antigen remains unknown. Distinct nucleotide sequences in the sample also encode this CDR3.

With 7 bases removed from V and 1 base from J, the gap between germline ends came to 5 bases. The CDR3 has 12 amino acids. Per germline, CDR1 MNHEY and CDR2 SVGAGI. In the PCR, 60 Vbeta and 13 Jbeta primers were used. The protocol was immunoSEQ multiplex PCR, while the TCRdb copy is restricted to in-frame clones and leaves out a portion. This sample carries more than 85,000 clones, approximately 72% of them seen once, and the ten largest clones take roughly 9.1%. This rearrangement joins TRBV6-5 to TRBJ1-3; the D is unclear. Material for sequencing was PBMCs. The receptor was isolated from a man in his thirties or forties in good health and CMV-seropositive. The CDR3 sequence is CASIGSGNTIYF. The CDR3 DNA reads TGTGCCAGCATCGGGTCTGGAAACACCATATATTTT.